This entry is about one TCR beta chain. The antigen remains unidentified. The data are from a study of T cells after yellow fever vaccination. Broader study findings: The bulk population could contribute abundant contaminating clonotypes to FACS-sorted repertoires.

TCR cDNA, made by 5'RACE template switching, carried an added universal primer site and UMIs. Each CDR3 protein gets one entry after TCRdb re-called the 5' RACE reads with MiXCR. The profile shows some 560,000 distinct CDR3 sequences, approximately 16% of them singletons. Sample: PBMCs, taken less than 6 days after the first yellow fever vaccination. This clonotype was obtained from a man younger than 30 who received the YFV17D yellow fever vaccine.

The DNA of the CDR3 is TGTGCCAGCAGCCAAGCGGTGGGGGCGGCAGATACGCAGTATTTT. Translation gives CASSQAVGAADTQYF. This chain connects TRBV3-1 to TRBJ2-3, with a weak D call TRBD1 (6 bases). The CDR3 spans 15 residues. CDR1 LGHDT and CDR2 YNNKEL come from the germline V gene (reference sequence). V was pared by 1 base and J by 4 bases, with 12 bases between.